A selection of T cell receptor beta chains follows, all from one sample in a study of response to subunit inactivated influenza vaccine. TCRdb reprocessed the RT-PCR reads via MiXCR and lists one record per CDR3 protein. The repertoire consists of about 700,000 distinct CDR3 sequences, with 12% to 15% occurring once and the leading ten covering less than 8.5%. The source was PBMCs from blood, collected roughly 15 days before vaccination. These receptors came from a man aged 45-60 years who received an inactivated influenza vaccine. Each CDR3 is given with its conserved first and last residue. A D gene is named only where the DNA matches it firmly. Size tells how often a clone was seen (once, few, many) or the class of an expanded clone, and some rows leave it out.

v_gene,j_gene,d_gene,abundance,CDR3aa
TRBV6-6,TRBJ1-2,TRBD1,.,CASGLAGTGSYTF
TRBV5-1,TRBJ1-4,TRBD1,.,CASSLFGTGDEKLFF
TRBV12-3/TRBV12-4,TRBJ1-5,.,.,CASKRGSRQPQHF
TRBV5-1,TRBJ2-1,TRBD1,few,CASSLSTGGHNEQFF
TRBV20-1,TRBJ1-1,TRBD1,.,CSASWTGGRTEAFF
TRBV12-3/TRBV12-4,TRBJ1-2,.,.,CASSLSGEDGYTF
TRBV7-2,TRBJ2-1,TRBD2,.,CASSIIAGGPSYNEQFF
TRBV7-2,TRBJ2-3,.,.,CASSTYSSTDTQYF
TRBV27,TRBJ1-5,TRBD1,many,CASSLGTGGNQPQHF
TRBV4-3,TRBJ2-1,.,few,CASSQDLARVNEQFF
TRBV9,TRBJ2-1,TRBD2,few,CASSVVGSGGREQFF
TRBV12-3/TRBV12-4,TRBJ2-1,TRBD1,few,CASSLRTGGRDEQFF
TRBV7-3,TRBJ2-3,.,.,CASSALGPGSTDTQYF
TRBV6-1,TRBJ1-1,.,few,CASRATANTEAFF
TRBV27,TRBJ2-1,.,few,CASTPVGGTNEQFF
TRBV9,TRBJ2-1,TRBD1,few,CASSVTTTGLGEQFF
TRBV5-6,TRBJ1-1,.,.,CASSLDGGTNTEAFF
TRBV28,TRBJ1-1,.,.,CASSFQRAEAFF
TRBV18,TRBJ1-1,.,.,CASSPSSTGQIGTEAFF
TRBV5-1,TRBJ1-4,.,.,CASSLVSQGGEKLFF
TRBV6-2/TRBV6-3,TRBJ1-1,.,.,CASTLAWGNTEAFF
TRBV5-1,TRBJ2-1,TRBD2,.,CASSLELAGGPGNEQFF
TRBV5-1,TRBJ2-4,TRBD2,few,CASSTYGTSGGFVAKNIQYF
TRBV9,TRBJ2-5,TRBD1,few,CASSVLSGGPETQYF
TRBV20-1,TRBJ2-7,TRBD2,few,CSARDLASGGFHEQYF
TRBV3-1,TRBJ2-1,.,few,CASSQLGINEQFF
TRBV3-1,TRBJ2-5,.,.,CASSQDSEEETQYF
TRBV12-3/TRBV12-4,TRBJ2-1,.,many,CASSLQNEQFF
TRBV7-2,TRBJ2-2,.,.,CASSSSIMVLNTGELFF
TRBV29-1,TRBJ2-7,.,many,CSVEDPGDTSGYEQYF
TRBV18,TRBJ1-1,TRBD1,many,CASSPGTGVTEAFF
TRBV29-1,TRBJ1-1,.,many,CSVESVLNTEAFF
TRBV28,TRBJ1-2,.,.,CASIGSRGYGYTF
TRBV7-2,TRBJ2-3,TRBD2,few,CASSWGGVADTQYF
TRBV6-5,TRBJ2-3,.,few,CASSYSGTFEEVTDTQYF
TRBV20-1,TRBJ1-6,.,.,CSARDQSSPLHF
TRBV13,TRBJ1-3,TRBD1,.,CASSPGGGTARGNTIYF
TRBV4-1,TRBJ2-1,.,.,CASRGATASSYNEQFF
TRBV5-6,TRBJ2-2,TRBD2,.,CASSLANSGTGELFF
TRBV20-1,TRBJ2-1,.,.,CSAIKNEQFF
TRBV9,TRBJ2-7,.,many,CASSVGDGGREQYF
TRBV5-1,TRBJ1-1,.,many,CASSLDGKGPMNTEAFF
TRBV5-1,TRBJ2-7,.,few,CASSLASPSGTYEQYF
TRBV7-3,TRBJ2-2,TRBD2,.,CASSWTSGRLEAGELFF
TRBV24-1,TRBJ2-1,.,.,CATSDSGGRNNYNEQFF
TRBV12-3/TRBV12-4,TRBJ1-5,.,many,CASSQSFGGGNQPQHF
TRBV10-3,TRBJ2-2,.,few,CAISESGPTGELFF
TRBV7-3,TRBJ1-1,.,few,CASSLTPGLNTEAFF
TRBV19,TRBJ2-7,TRBD1,once,CASSSHRGPYEQYF
TRBV5-1,TRBJ1-1,.,few,CASSFRGFSTEAFF
TRBV9,TRBJ2-3,.,.,CASSGVPSTDTQYF
TRBV6-1,TRBJ2-1,TRBD2,few,CASRPPSGRGEQFF
TRBV5-1,TRBJ1-2,.,.,CASSPDTYVYGYTF